This T cell receptor (beta chain) was captured in a study of immune cell composition in non-small cell lung cancer. V lost 0 bases and J lost 10, with 10 bases in between. Germline loops: CDR1 SGHAT, CDR2 FQNNGV. The CDR3 is 13 residues long. Sequencing was performed with immunoSEQ multiplex PCR; in TCRdb, only in-frame clones are kept and a portion is missing. The sample includes around 16,000 clones, 70% to 80% of them seen just once. Normal lung sampling was at least 3 cm from the tumour, as distant as possible. These records were also assigned to another study, of CD4 T cells in lung cancer.

The gene calls are TRBV11-2 and TRBJ2-1, with D perhaps TRBD1 (5 bases). Source material: non-adjacent lung tissue. This TCR derives from a human donor with non-small cell lung cancer. CDR3 region: CASSLEQETEQFF. CDR3 nucleotides: TGTGCCAGCAGCTTAGAACAGGAGACAGAGCAGTTCTTC.